This is a list of T cell receptor beta chains from one sample in a study of cytomegalovirus exposure and HLA in healthy donors. The repertoire was sequenced with immunoSEQ multiplex PCR; TCRdb's copy has only in-frame clones and lacks some. The table includes some 150,000 clones, almost 85% detected once. Sample: PBMCs. The receptors here all came from a woman aged 40 to 55 in good health and CMV-seronegative. Each CDR3 is given with its conserved first and last residue. Each record gives: J gene, clone size, D gene, V gene, CDR3 length, CDR3 DNA, CDR3 protein. The D gene is left open where the match is weak. Not every row has a clone size; where given, it reads once, few, many or a size class.

>TRBJ2-1|.|TRBD2|TRBV19|16
TGTGCCAGTAGTATCCAACTAGCGGGACCCTACAATGAGCAGTTCTTC
CASSIQLAGPYNEQFF
>TRBJ2-7|.|TRBD2|TRBV7-2|15
TGTGCCAGCAGCTTAGGTATTGAGAGCGGGAGAGAGCAGTACTTC
CASSLGIESGREQYF
>TRBJ1-2|.|TRBD1|TRBV6-1|14
TGTGCCAGCAGTTATAGGGGGCCTAACTATGGCTACACCTTC
CASSYRGPNYGYTF
>TRBJ1-6|.|.|TRBV30|13
TGTGCCTGGAGTGTCCTGGACGGGGCACCCCTCCACTTT
CAWSVLDGAPLHF
>TRBJ1-3|.|.|TRBV7-9|17
TGTGCCAGCACCCACAAGGGGCAGATGGTCTCTGGAAACACCATATATTTT
CASTHKGQMVSGNTIYF
>TRBJ2-1|few|TRBD2|TRBV27|16
TGTGCCAGCAGTTTTGTAACTAGCGGAACCTACAATGAGCAGTTCTTC
CASSFVTSGTYNEQFF
>TRBJ1-1|.|.|TRBV6-6|15
TGTGCCAGCAGTTACGGGCCGATCATGAACACTGAAGCTTTCTTT
CASSYGPIMNTEAFF
>TRBJ2-6|.|.|TRBV15|15
TGTGCCACCAGCAGAGATCTCTCCGGGGCCAACGTCCTGACTTTC
CATSRDLSGANVLTF
>TRBJ1-2|.|TRBD1|TRBV6-4|14
TGTGCCAGCAGTGACGTCCCAGGGGGCTTTGGCTACACCTTC
CASSDVPGGFGYTF
>TRBJ2-7|once|.|TRBV28|12
TGTGCCTCTACTTCCGAGTCCTACGAGCAGTACTTC
CASTSESYEQYF
>TRBJ2-7|.|TRBD2|TRBV4-3|17
TGCGCCAGCAGCCAAGATAAGGTCCGGGGGGAGCTCCACGAGCAGTACTTC
CASSQDKVRGELHEQYF
>TRBJ2-7|.|.|TRBV27|12
TGTGCCAGCAGTTCCACTTCCTACGAGCAGTACTTC
CASSSTSYEQYF
>TRBJ2-2|.|TRBD1|TRBV10-1|16
TGCGCCAGCAGCTTACACAGGGGCCCAACCACCGGGGAGCTGTTTTTT
CASSLHRGPTTGELFF
>TRBJ1-4|few|.|TRBV5-5|17
TGTGCCAGCAGCTCCTCCTGGGGGGATAAGGGAGTCGAAAAACTGTTTTTT
CASSSSWGDKGVEKLFF
>TRBJ2-7|.|TRBD1|TRBV28|16
TGTGCCAGCAGTTTCAATCCGGGACAGGGGACCCACGAGCAGTACTTC
CASSFNPGQGTHEQYF
>TRBJ2-1|.|TRBD2|TRBV4-2|16
TGTGCCAGCAGCCCCGGACTAGCGGGAGGATCGGGTGAGCAGTTCTTC
CASSPGLAGGSGEQFF
>TRBJ2-2|few|.|TRBV7-9|16
TGTGCCAGCAGCTTAGTCGGAGGGAGAGGATCCGGGGAGCTGTTTTTT
CASSLVGGRGSGELFF
>TRBJ2-5|.|.|TRBV5-8|15
TGTGCCAGCAGCTTGTTCCTAGCGAAACAAGAGACCCAGTACTTC
CASSLFLAKQETQYF
>TRBJ1-1|.|.|TRBV4-1|14
TGCGCCAGCAGCCAAGATCTAGAGAACACTGAAGCTTTCTTT
CASSQDLENTEAFF
>TRBJ2-2|.|.|TRBV7-3|15
TGTGCCAGCAGCTTAAGCTGGCCCAACACCGGGGAGCTGTTTTTT
CASSLSWPNTGELFF
>TRBJ1-1|.|.|TRBV7-8|15
TGTGCCAGCAGCCCCCCAATTGGGCTGAACACTGAAGCTTTCTTT
CASSPPIGLNTEAFF
>TRBJ2-2|.|.|TRBV7-9|15
TGTGCCAGCAGCTTAGCGCGTGGGAACACCGGGGAGCTGTTTTTT
CASSLARGNTGELFF
>TRBJ2-1|.|TRBD2|TRBV7-3|14
TGTGCCAGCAGCCGTCGGGGGGCCTACAATGAGCAGTTCTTC
CASSRRGAYNEQFF
>TRBJ2-7|.|TRBD1|TRBV7-8|11
TGTGCCAGCACAGGGGGCTACGAGCAGTACTTC
CASTGGYEQYF
>TRBJ1-4|.|.|TRBV7-6|14
TGTGCCAGCAGCTTAACAGGGAGTAATGAAAAACTGTTTTTT
CASSLTGSNEKLFF
>TRBJ1-5|.|TRBD1|TRBV7-9|14
TGTGCCAGCAGCTTATCAGGGGGCGATCAGCCCCAGCATTTT
CASSLSGGDQPQHF
>TRBJ1-1|.|.|TRBV19|15
TGTGCCAGTAGTAACCATCTGGAGACGAACACTGAAGCTTTCTTT
CASSNHLETNTEAFF
>TRBJ2-7|.|TRBD2|TRBV18|16
TGTGCCAGCTCACCCGGACTAGCGGGAGGGCGAGACGAGCAGTACTTC
CASSPGLAGGRDEQYF
>TRBJ2-7|.|TRBD2|TRBV7-7|15
TGTGCCAGCAGCTTGGGGTCAGGGACTACCTACGAGCAGTACTTC
CASSLGSGTTYEQYF
>TRBJ1-1|.|.|TRBV10-2|14
TGCGCCAGCAGTCGGTACAGGGAAGGCACTGAAGCTTTCTTT
CASSRYREGTEAFF
>TRBJ2-5|.|TRBD2|TRBV4-2|15
TGTGCCAGCAGCCAACCCTGGACTAGTGAAGAGACCCAGTACTTC
CASSQPWTSEETQYF
>TRBJ1-1|.|.|TRBV7-3|13
TGTGCCAGCGGGTCAGGGATGAACACTGAAGCTTTCTTT
CASGSGMNTEAFF
>TRBJ1-1|.|.|TRBV12-5|16
TGTGCTAGTGGTTTGGCCCCCGAACAGGCGGACACTGAAGCTTTCTTT
CASGLAPEQADTEAFF
>TRBJ2-2|few|TRBD1|TRBV28|16
TGTGCCAGCAGCCTTTACAGGGGGCTAAACACCGGGGAGCTGTTTTTT
CASSLYRGLNTGELFF
>TRBJ2-7|.|TRBD2|TRBV5-1|17
TGCGCCAGCAGCTTGGTCCTAGCGGGAGGACCAAACTACGAGCAGTACTTC
CASSLVLAGGPNYEQYF
>TRBJ2-7|.|.|TRBV6-5|15
TGTGCCAGCAGTACGATTCGCGCCCGAAGCTACGAGCAGTACTTC
CASSTIRARSYEQYF
>TRBJ2-3|.|.|TRBV10-3|15
TGTGCCATCAGGGAACCAGGGGAACGGACAGATACGCAGTATTTT
CAIREPGERTDTQYF
>TRBJ2-5|.|.|TRBV18|15
TGTGCCAGCTCACCACAGGGGGTTGAGGTAGAGACCCAGTACTTC
CASSPQGVEVETQYF
>TRBJ2-3|.|.|TRBV28|21
TGTGCCAGCAGTTTGGACTTTCGCGGTACAAGATACCAGGGGCCCACAGATACGCAGTATTTT
CASSLDFRGTRYQGPTDTQYF
>TRBJ1-2|.|.|TRBV28|12
TGTGCCAGCAGGGGCTCGGTTTATGGCTACACCTTC
CASRGSVYGYTF
>TRBJ2-1|.|.|TRBV11-2|13
TGTGCCAGCAGCTTAGGATCCCTCGGGGAGCAGTTCTTC
CASSLGSLGEQFF
>TRBJ2-7|.|.|TRBV7-3|14
TGTGCCAGCAGCTTCAAGGCAGGGGACTACGAGCAGTACTTC
CASSFKAGDYEQYF
>TRBJ1-2|few|.|TRBV5-1|12
TGCGCCAGCAGCCCCGACAAACGTGGCTACACCTTC
CASSPDKRGYTF
>TRBJ2-2|.|.|TRBV11-3|15
TGTGCCAGCAGCTTAGACGGGGAAGGAGCCGGGGAGCTGTTTTTT
CASSLDGEGAGELFF
>TRBJ2-1|.|TRBD2|TRBV7-9|16
TGTGCCAGCAGCTTAGATAGCGGGAGGGTGTACAATGAGCAGTTCTTC
CASSLDSGRVYNEQFF
>TRBJ1-4|few|.|TRBV27|13
TGTGCCAGCAGTCCCCTGGAGGACGAAAAACTGTTTTTT
CASSPLEDEKLFF
>TRBJ2-7|.|.|TRBV28|12
TGTGCCAGCGGGACTGCCTCCTACGAGCAGTACTTC
CASGTASYEQYF
>TRBJ1-1|.|.|TRBV30|11
TGTGCCTGGAGTCGGGAAACTGAAGCTTTCTTT
CAWSRETEAFF
>TRBJ2-5|.|TRBD1|TRBV6-5|15
TGTGCCAGCAGTTACTTGGGACAGAGACAAGAGACCCAGTACTTC
CASSYLGQRQETQYF